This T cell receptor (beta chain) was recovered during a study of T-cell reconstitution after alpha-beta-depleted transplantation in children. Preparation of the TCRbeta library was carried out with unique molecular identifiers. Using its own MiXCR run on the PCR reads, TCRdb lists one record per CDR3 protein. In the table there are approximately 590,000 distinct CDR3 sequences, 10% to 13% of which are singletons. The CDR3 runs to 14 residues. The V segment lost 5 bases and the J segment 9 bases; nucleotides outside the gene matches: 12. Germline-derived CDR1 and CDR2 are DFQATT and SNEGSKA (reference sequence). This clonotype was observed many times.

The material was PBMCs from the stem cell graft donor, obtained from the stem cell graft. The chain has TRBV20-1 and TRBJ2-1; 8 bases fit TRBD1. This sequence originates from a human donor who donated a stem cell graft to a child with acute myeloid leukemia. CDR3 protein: CSARTGTGASEQFF. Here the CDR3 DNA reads TGCAGTGCTCGGACCGGGACAGGTGCCAGTGAGCAGTTCTTC.